A single sample gave rise to the 5 T cell receptor beta chains below, sequenced in a study of T cell changes during pregnancy in multiple sclerosis. The assay was immunoSEQ multiplex PCR, and TCRdb's table has in-frame clones only and misses some. The data contain 70,000 to 95,000 clones, 85% to 95% of them singletons. The material sequenced was peripheral blood, taken in the first trimester of pregnancy. These receptors came from a female donor with multiple sclerosis, enrolled in a pregnancy study.

The genes are TRBV7-9 and TRBJ2-5; no firm D call. This CDR3 has 15 residues. Germline V gives CDR1 SEHNR, CDR2 FQNEAQ (reference sequence). Between the trimmed V and J ends, which lost 10 bases and 3 bases, there was a span of 21 bases. The DNA for the CDR3 is TGTGCCACTCGTTTCCAGGATGCGATAGAAGAGACCCAGTACTTC. Residues: CATRFQDAIEETQYF.

Turning to this clone: Different DNA sequences within this sample yield the same CDR3. The rearrangement uses TRBV9 and TRBJ1-4; TRBD1 aligns across 8 bases. The CDR3 contains 17 residues. Germline assignment: CDR1 SGDLS and CDR2 YYNGEE. Losses at the gene ends were 0 bases for V and 0 bases for J; bases not matched to a gene: 4. CDR3: CASSVGQGRPTNEKLFF. CDR3 nucleotide sequence: TGTGCCAGCAGCGTAGGACAGGGGCGTCCAACTAATGAAAAACTGTTTTTT.

The J gene is TRBJ1-2, the V gene TRBV6-1; 8 nucleotides align to TRBD1. CDR1 and CDR2 (germline): MNHNS, SASEGT. There are 13 residues in the CDR3. V shed 7 bases and J 6 bases; nucleotides not matched to a gene: 7. The CDR3 nucleotides are TGTGCCAGCACCTTAGGACAGGGCCATGGCTACACCTTC. Residues: CASTLGQGHGYTF.

V gene TRBV18 combines with J gene TRBJ2-7; D is unclear. V gave up 4 bases and J gave up 2 bases, with 6 bases separating them. The CDR3 has 12 residues. Germline CDR1 is KGHSH and CDR2 is LQKENI. The CDR3: CASSRIPYEQYF. CDR3 sequence (DNA): TGTGCCAGCTCACGTATTCCCTACGAGCAGTACTTC.

This chain connects TRBV11-3 to TRBJ1-1, with 10 bases aligning to TRBD1. CDR1 is SGHNT, CDR2 YENEEA, per germline. Losses at the gene ends were 5 bases for V and 1 base for J; bases not matched to a gene: 4. CDR3 length: 15 residues. CDR3 loop: CASSLGQGGNTEAFF. The CDR3 DNA reads as TGTGCCAGCAGCCTAGGACAGGGGGGGAACACTGAAGCTTTCTTT.